The clone carrying this TCR beta chain was counted many times. Its antigen is still unknown. The TCRbeta library was prepared with unique molecular identifiers. MiXCR, run by TCRdb on the PCR reads, gives a single entry per CDR3 protein. The sample shows 40,000 to 55,000 distinct CDR3 sequences, over 4.5% of them seen only once. These data originate in a study of T-cell reconstitution after alpha-beta-depleted transplantation in children. Overall study findings and caveats: One year after transplant, T-cell counts and diversity came mostly from newly produced T cells. Reportedly, roughly two months post-transplant, alpha-beta T cells arose from several hundred expanded graft clones.

After removal of 5 bases from V and 6 bases from J, the junction contained 10 bases not matched to a gene. The CDR3 length is 14 residues. The germline V gene encodes CDR1 DFQATT and CDR2 SNEGSKA (reference sequence). This clonotype was obtained from a female patient aged 2-10 years who had a stem cell transplant for aplastic anemia, so the T cells may come from the graft donor. The chain couples TRBV20-1 to TRBJ2-5; 9 bases align to TRBD1. The source was PBMCs, mostly from graft donor cells, collected 60 days after TCRalphabeta/CD19-depleted stem cell transplant. The CDR3 loop is CSADPRDRAKTQYF. The CDR3 DNA is TGCAGTGCTGATCCTCGGGACAGGGCTAAGACCCAGTACTTC.